A selection of T cell receptor beta chains follows, all from one sample in a study of blood T cell repertoires in COVID-19. Here immunoSEQ multiplex PCR was the method, and the copy in TCRdb shows in-frame clones only, minus some. Found here are 270,000 or so clones, about 88% of them singletons; the top ten hold about 1.5%. What was sequenced was peripheral blood. These TCRs come from a human donor with COVID-19, enrolled during active disease. The donor label of this sample is uncertain. CDR3s include the opening cysteine and the closing phenylalanine or tryptophan. The D gene is left open where the match is weak. For some rows the clone size is stated as once, few or many, or as a class when expanded; others skip it.

cdr3_nt: TGTGCCAGCGGGAGACAGGGGTTGGGTACTGAAGCTTTCTTT
cdr3_aa: CASGRQGLGTEAFF
v_call: TRBV28
d_call: TRBD1
clone_size: NA
j_call: TRBJ1-1

cdr3_nt: TGTGCCAGCAGCTTTATCGCGAACACCGGGGAGCTGTTTTTT
cdr3_aa: CASSFIANTGELFF
v_call: TRBV7-9
d_call: NA
clone_size: NA
j_call: TRBJ2-2

cdr3_nt: TGTGCCAGCAGCAGGGACAGGGTCTACGAGCAGTACTTC
cdr3_aa: CASSRDRVYEQYF
v_call: TRBV4-2
d_call: TRBD1
clone_size: NA
j_call: TRBJ2-7

cdr3_nt: TGCAGCGTGCAGGGGACTATCAATGAGCAGTTCTTC
cdr3_aa: CSVQGTINEQFF
v_call: TRBV29-1
d_call: NA
clone_size: NA
j_call: TRBJ2-1

cdr3_nt: TGCGCCAGCAGCCAAAGGGCAAGCGGGAGTTCGGAGTTCAAAAAAAGGTACGAGCAGTACTTC
cdr3_aa: CASSQRASGSSEFKKRYEQYF
v_call: TRBV4-1
d_call: TRBD2
clone_size: NA
j_call: TRBJ2-7

cdr3_nt: TGTGCCAGCAGCCAGGGACAGGGGCACGGCGAGCAGTACTTC
cdr3_aa: CASSQGQGHGEQYF
v_call: TRBV3-1/TRBV3-2
d_call: TRBD1
clone_size: NA
j_call: TRBJ2-7

cdr3_nt: TGTGCCAGCAGCTTATCTCAGGCCAGGGGTGCCTATGGCTACACCTTC
cdr3_aa: CASSLSQARGAYGYTF
v_call: TRBV7-9
d_call: NA
clone_size: NA
j_call: TRBJ1-2

cdr3_nt: TGTGCCAGCAGCCAGCTAGGAAGAGGGACCCAGTACTTC
cdr3_aa: CASSQLGRGTQYF
v_call: TRBV3-1/TRBV3-2
d_call: NA
clone_size: once
j_call: TRBJ2-5

cdr3_nt: TGTGCTAGTGGTTTGGTCCAGGGGAGCCACGAGCAGTACTTC
cdr3_aa: CASGLVQGSHEQYF
v_call: TRBV12-5
d_call: NA
clone_size: few
j_call: TRBJ2-7

cdr3_nt: TGCAGCGTTGGGACTAGCGGGAGCAATGAGCAGTTCTTC
cdr3_aa: CSVGTSGSNEQFF
v_call: TRBV29-1
d_call: TRBD2
clone_size: NA
j_call: TRBJ2-1

cdr3_nt: TGTGCCAGCAGTGTTTCCGGGGGGATGGACATTCAGTACTTC
cdr3_aa: CASSVSGGMDIQYF
v_call: TRBV2
d_call: TRBD2
clone_size: NA
j_call: TRBJ2-4

cdr3_nt: TGTGCCAGCAGCCAGAACCCGGGAGCTAACTATGGCTACACCTTC
cdr3_aa: CASSQNPGANYGYTF
v_call: TRBV3-1/TRBV3-2
d_call: NA
clone_size: NA
j_call: TRBJ1-2

cdr3_nt: TGCGCCAGCAGCCAAATCGGGGGGTTTAAGTCCTACGAGCAGTACTTC
cdr3_aa: CASSQIGGFKSYEQYF
v_call: TRBV4-1
d_call: TRBD2
clone_size: NA
j_call: TRBJ2-7

cdr3_nt: TGCGCCAGCAGCTTGGCAGGGAACACTGAAGCTTTCTTT
cdr3_aa: CASSLAGNTEAFF
v_call: TRBV5-1
d_call: NA
clone_size: NA
j_call: TRBJ1-1

cdr3_nt: TGCGCCAGCAGCTCGGGACAGAGCACAGATACGCAGTATTTT
cdr3_aa: CASSSGQSTDTQYF
v_call: TRBV5-1
d_call: TRBD1
clone_size: NA
j_call: TRBJ2-3

cdr3_nt: TGTGCCAGCAACCTACAGGGGAAACATCAGTTCACTGAAGCTTTCTTT
cdr3_aa: CASNLQGKHQFTEAFF
v_call: TRBV5-4
d_call: TRBD1
clone_size: NA
j_call: TRBJ1-1

cdr3_nt: TGTGCCAGCAGCACGACAGGAACTGGAAACACCATATATTTT
cdr3_aa: CASSTTGTGNTIYF
v_call: TRBV5-6
d_call: NA
clone_size: NA
j_call: TRBJ1-3

cdr3_nt: TGTGCCAGCAGCTCCCAAGGGGCGAACTCCTATAATTCACCCCTCCACTTT
cdr3_aa: CASSSQGANSYNSPLHF
v_call: TRBV9
d_call: NA
clone_size: NA
j_call: TRBJ1-6

cdr3_nt: TGTGCCTGGAGTGTTATGGGGGGGGGTAATTCACCCCTCCACTTT
cdr3_aa: CAWSVMGGGNSPLHF
v_call: TRBV30
d_call: NA
clone_size: NA
j_call: TRBJ1-6

cdr3_nt: TGTGCCAGCAGCTCTGGACAGTCTAGATCCACAGATACGCAGTATTTT
cdr3_aa: CASSSGQSRSTDTQYF
v_call: TRBV5-4
d_call: NA
clone_size: NA
j_call: TRBJ2-3

cdr3_nt: TGTGCCAGCAGCCGAAGCGGCCCGGGAGGTCCCCAGCATTTT
cdr3_aa: CASSRSGPGGPQHF
v_call: TRBV6-5
d_call: NA
clone_size: once
j_call: TRBJ1-5

cdr3_nt: TGTGCCAGCAGCTCCTTGACAGATCACTCCTACGAGCAGTACTTC
cdr3_aa: CASSSLTDHSYEQYF
v_call: TRBV27
d_call: NA
clone_size: NA
j_call: TRBJ2-7

cdr3_nt: TGTGCCAGCAAGCGTGGGTCACAAGAGACCCAGTACTTC
cdr3_aa: CASKRGSQETQYF
v_call: TRBV6-5
d_call: NA
clone_size: NA
j_call: TRBJ2-5

cdr3_nt: TGTGCCAGCAGCGTCCAGGGGGCTGAAGCTTTCTTT
cdr3_aa: CASSVQGAEAFF
v_call: TRBV4-2
d_call: TRBD1
clone_size: NA
j_call: TRBJ1-1

cdr3_nt: TGTGCCAGCGGGACAGTACGGGAAAAACTGTTTTTT
cdr3_aa: CASGTVREKLFF
v_call: TRBV27
d_call: TRBD1
clone_size: NA
j_call: TRBJ1-4

cdr3_nt: TGTGCCAGCAGTGGAGGTCGGTTAACGAGAAACACTGAAGCTTTCTTT
cdr3_aa: CASSGGRLTRNTEAFF
v_call: TRBV6-1
d_call: NA
clone_size: NA
j_call: TRBJ1-1

cdr3_nt: TGTGCCAGCAGCTTGAGACTAGCGGGAGACTACGAGCAGTACTTC
cdr3_aa: CASSLRLAGDYEQYF
v_call: TRBV7-9
d_call: TRBD2
clone_size: few
j_call: TRBJ2-7

cdr3_nt: TGTGCCTGGAGTGGGACTAGGGGATCTGGAAACACCATATATTTT
cdr3_aa: CAWSGTRGSGNTIYF
v_call: TRBV30
d_call: NA
clone_size: NA
j_call: TRBJ1-3

cdr3_nt: TGTGCCAGCAGTTACCAGGGGATCTCCTACGAGCAGTACTTC
cdr3_aa: CASSYQGISYEQYF
v_call: TRBV6-5
d_call: NA
clone_size: many
j_call: TRBJ2-7

cdr3_nt: TGTGCCAGTAGTATGCTACAGGGGTCGGGCTCCTACGAGCAGTACTTC
cdr3_aa: CASSMLQGSGSYEQYF
v_call: TRBV19
d_call: TRBD1
clone_size: once
j_call: TRBJ2-7

cdr3_nt: TGTGCCAGCAGCCCCTGGGACAAGACCGGGGAGCTGTTTTTT
cdr3_aa: CASSPWDKTGELFF
v_call: TRBV9
d_call: NA
clone_size: NA
j_call: TRBJ2-2

cdr3_nt: TGTGCCAGCAGCTTAGGGGTCAGGGATCAGCCCCAGCATTTT
cdr3_aa: CASSLGVRDQPQHF
v_call: TRBV7-9
d_call: NA
clone_size: NA
j_call: TRBJ1-5

cdr3_nt: TGTGCCAGCAGTGACATGGGGCGGGAAAAACTGTTTTTT
cdr3_aa: CASSDMGREKLFF
v_call: TRBV12-3/TRBV12-4
d_call: NA
clone_size: NA
j_call: TRBJ1-4

cdr3_nt: TGTGCCAGCTCACCAGGTCCGACTTCCGCGGGTCAGCCCCAGCATTTT
cdr3_aa: CASSPGPTSAGQPQHF
v_call: TRBV18
d_call: NA
clone_size: once
j_call: TRBJ1-5

cdr3_nt: TGTGCCAGCAGCCGTACAATAGGGGGACTAGTGATCGATGAGCAGTTCTTC
cdr3_aa: CASSRTIGGLVIDEQFF
v_call: TRBV13
d_call: TRBD2
clone_size: NA
j_call: TRBJ2-1

cdr3_nt: TGTGCCAGCAGCCCGGGGGACTACTCCTACGAGCAGTACTTC
cdr3_aa: CASSPGDYSYEQYF
v_call: TRBV5-5
d_call: TRBD2
clone_size: NA
j_call: TRBJ2-7

cdr3_nt: TGTGCCAGCAGTCCCGATGGGGGGTGGACTAATGAAAAACTGTTTTTT
cdr3_aa: CASSPDGGWTNEKLFF
v_call: TRBV7-9
d_call: NA
clone_size: NA
j_call: TRBJ1-4

cdr3_nt: TGTGCCAGCAGAGCAGGGATAGGGGGTCAGCCCCAGCATTTT
cdr3_aa: CASRAGIGGQPQHF
v_call: TRBV28
d_call: NA
clone_size: NA
j_call: TRBJ1-5

cdr3_nt: TGTGCCAGCAGCCGAGGATTCGATCCAGATACGCAGTATTTT
cdr3_aa: CASSRGFDPDTQYF
v_call: TRBV11-2
d_call: NA
clone_size: NA
j_call: TRBJ2-3

cdr3_nt: TGTGCCAGCAGTCGACAAGGGGTCCAAGAGACCCAGTACTTC
cdr3_aa: CASSRQGVQETQYF
v_call: TRBV28
d_call: NA
clone_size: NA
j_call: TRBJ2-5

cdr3_nt: TGTGCCAGCAGTTTTCGGGAATTGGGTGGCTACACCTTC
cdr3_aa: CASSFRELGGYTF
v_call: TRBV27
d_call: NA
clone_size: NA
j_call: TRBJ1-2

cdr3_nt: TGTGCCAGCAGCTTAGGCGACGGGCGGACTATCAGAGCTTTCTTT
cdr3_aa: CASSLGDGRTIRAFF
v_call: TRBV13
d_call: NA
clone_size: NA
j_call: TRBJ1-1

cdr3_nt: TGTGCCAGCAGTTCTCCGGGGTTCAGGGGTGAAGCTTTCTTT
cdr3_aa: CASSSPGFRGEAFF
v_call: TRBV28
d_call: NA
clone_size: NA
j_call: TRBJ1-1

cdr3_nt: TGTGCCAGCAGCTCAACCAGGACAGGCAAAAACATTCAGTACTTC
cdr3_aa: CASSSTRTGKNIQYF
v_call: TRBV7-9
d_call: TRBD1
clone_size: NA
j_call: TRBJ2-4

cdr3_nt: TGTGCCAGCAGCCCCGTTAATGTCCAAGAGACCCAGTACTTC
cdr3_aa: CASSPVNVQETQYF
v_call: TRBV2
d_call: NA
clone_size: NA
j_call: TRBJ2-5

cdr3_nt: TGTGCCAGCAGCTTAGGTAATTGGGACTCCCAAGAGACCCAGTACTTC
cdr3_aa: CASSLGNWDSQETQYF
v_call: TRBV7-2
d_call: NA
clone_size: NA
j_call: TRBJ2-5

cdr3_nt: TGTGCCAGCAGCGTTGCTAGCGACCTCTCCTACGAGCAGTACTTC
cdr3_aa: CASSVASDLSYEQYF
v_call: TRBV9
d_call: NA
clone_size: once
j_call: TRBJ2-7

cdr3_nt: TGTGCCAGCAATATGGGAGGGGATCAGCCCCAGCATTTT
cdr3_aa: CASNMGGDQPQHF
v_call: TRBV2
d_call: NA
clone_size: NA
j_call: TRBJ1-5

cdr3_nt: TGTGCCATCAGACCGGGACTAGCCCAAGAGACCCAGTACTTC
cdr3_aa: CAIRPGLAQETQYF
v_call: TRBV10-3
d_call: TRBD2
clone_size: NA
j_call: TRBJ2-5

cdr3_nt: TGTGCCAGCAGCCCTCGGAGTCCGAATGAGCAGTTCTTC
cdr3_aa: CASSPRSPNEQFF
v_call: TRBV11-2
d_call: NA
clone_size: NA
j_call: TRBJ2-1

cdr3_nt: TGTGCCTGGGATGGGACAGGGAGCTCCTACGAGCAGTACTTC
cdr3_aa: CAWDGTGSSYEQYF
v_call: TRBV30
d_call: TRBD1
clone_size: NA
j_call: TRBJ2-7

cdr3_nt: TGCGCCAGCAGCCAGGCAGCGTCTAGCACAGATACGCAGTATTTT
cdr3_aa: CASSQAASSTDTQYF
v_call: TRBV4-1
d_call: NA
clone_size: once
j_call: TRBJ2-3

cdr3_nt: TGTGCCAGCAGCTTTACAGGGGCCCAAGAGACCCAGTACTTC
cdr3_aa: CASSFTGAQETQYF
v_call: TRBV5-6
d_call: TRBD1
clone_size: NA
j_call: TRBJ2-5

cdr3_nt: TGTGCCAGCAGCCAACCGGGGTGGGGAAACACCATATATTTT
cdr3_aa: CASSQPGWGNTIYF
v_call: TRBV3-1/TRBV3-2
d_call: NA
clone_size: NA
j_call: TRBJ1-3

cdr3_nt: TGTGCCTGGAGTCCCAGTATTGATCAGCCCCAGCATTTT
cdr3_aa: CAWSPSIDQPQHF
v_call: TRBV30
d_call: NA
clone_size: NA
j_call: TRBJ1-5

cdr3_nt: TGTGCCAGCAGCCAAGATGCACGCGTCGGCGAGCAGTACTTC
cdr3_aa: CASSQDARVGEQYF
v_call: TRBV3-1/TRBV3-2
d_call: NA
clone_size: NA
j_call: TRBJ2-7

cdr3_nt: TGTGCCAGTACTTCCCGTGGGACAGGGGACGGCTACGAGCAGTACTTC
cdr3_aa: CASTSRGTGDGYEQYF
v_call: TRBV19
d_call: TRBD1
clone_size: NA
j_call: TRBJ2-7

cdr3_nt: TGTGCCAGCAGCGACTATGGACTAGCGGTTTACAATGAGCAGTTCTTC
cdr3_aa: CASSDYGLAVYNEQFF
v_call: TRBV7-9
d_call: TRBD2
clone_size: few
j_call: TRBJ2-1

cdr3_nt: TGTGCCAGCAGCTTTGGACTAGCGGGGGAGACCCAGTACTTC
cdr3_aa: CASSFGLAGETQYF
v_call: TRBV9
d_call: TRBD2
clone_size: NA
j_call: TRBJ2-5

cdr3_nt: TGTGCCAGCAGTTACCATCCCACGGGATACGAGCAGTACTTC
cdr3_aa: CASSYHPTGYEQYF
v_call: TRBV6-6
d_call: NA
clone_size: NA
j_call: TRBJ2-7